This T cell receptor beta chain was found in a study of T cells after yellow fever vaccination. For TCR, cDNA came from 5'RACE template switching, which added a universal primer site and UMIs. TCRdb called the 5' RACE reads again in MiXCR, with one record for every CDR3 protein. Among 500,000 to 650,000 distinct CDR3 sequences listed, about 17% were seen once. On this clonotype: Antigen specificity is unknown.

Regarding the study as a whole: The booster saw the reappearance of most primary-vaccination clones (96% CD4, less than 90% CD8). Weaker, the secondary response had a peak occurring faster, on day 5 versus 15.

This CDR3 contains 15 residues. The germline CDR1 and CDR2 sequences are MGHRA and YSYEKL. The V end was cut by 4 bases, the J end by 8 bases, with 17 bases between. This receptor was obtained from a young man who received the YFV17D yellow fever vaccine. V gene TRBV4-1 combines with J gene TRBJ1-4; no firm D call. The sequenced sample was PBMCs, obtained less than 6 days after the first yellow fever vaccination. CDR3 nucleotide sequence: TGCGCCAGCAGCCCACGTCAGCTTAACGGCGAAAAACTGTTTTTT. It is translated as CASSPRQLNGEKLFF.